The entry below describes one T cell receptor (beta chain). Sequencing used immunoSEQ multiplex PCR; TCRdb keeps in-frame clones, though not all of them. The sample carries over 85,000 clones, approximately 78% recorded once. The sample comes from a study of radiotherapy plus CTLA-4 blockade in lung cancer. Germline V gene sequence: CDR1 ENHRY, CDR2 SYGVKD. V gave up 8 bases and J gave up 6 bases, with 20 bases separating them. This CDR3 spans 14 amino acids. This receptor was identified in a human donor with non-small cell lung cancer that progressed on radiotherapy plus ipilimumab. This sequence joins TRBV10-3 and TRBJ2-7; D is perhaps TRBD2 (6 bases). This specimen consisted of peripheral blood, obtained from a patient treated with radiotherapy plus ipilimumab. The CDR3 spells CAISLPGSGSEQYF. As DNA, the CDR3 is TGTGCCATCTCTCTCCCCGGGAGTGGTTCCGAGCAGTACTTC.